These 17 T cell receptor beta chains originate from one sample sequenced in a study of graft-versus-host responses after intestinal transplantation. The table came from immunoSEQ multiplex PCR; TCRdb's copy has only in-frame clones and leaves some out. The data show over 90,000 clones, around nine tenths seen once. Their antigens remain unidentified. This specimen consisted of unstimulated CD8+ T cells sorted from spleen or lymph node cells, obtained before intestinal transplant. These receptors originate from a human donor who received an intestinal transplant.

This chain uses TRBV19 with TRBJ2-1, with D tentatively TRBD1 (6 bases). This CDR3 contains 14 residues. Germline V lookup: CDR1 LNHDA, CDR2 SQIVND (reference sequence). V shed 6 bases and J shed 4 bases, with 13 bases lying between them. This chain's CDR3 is CASSAQGGYNEQFF. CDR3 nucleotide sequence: TGTGCCAGTAGCGCACAGGGTGGGTACAATGAGCAGTTCTTC.

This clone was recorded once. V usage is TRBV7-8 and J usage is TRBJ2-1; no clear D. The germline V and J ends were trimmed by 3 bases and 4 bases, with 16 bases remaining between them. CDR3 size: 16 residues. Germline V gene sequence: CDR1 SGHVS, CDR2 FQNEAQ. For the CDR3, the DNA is TGTGCCAGCAGCTTTCAACGTGCTATCCCTTACAATGAGCAGTTCTTC. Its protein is CASSFQRAIPYNEQFF.

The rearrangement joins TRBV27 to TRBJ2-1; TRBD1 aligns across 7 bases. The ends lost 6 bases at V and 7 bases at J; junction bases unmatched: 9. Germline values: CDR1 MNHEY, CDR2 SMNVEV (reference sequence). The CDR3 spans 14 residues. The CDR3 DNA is TGTGCCAGCAGCCTTATGACAGGGTGGAATGAGCAGTTCTTC. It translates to CASSLMTGWNEQFF.

CDR3 sequence: CASSAHVAGENTEAFF. The DNA of the CDR3 is TGCGCCAGCAGCGCCCACGTCGCGGGCGAGAACACTGAAGCTTTCTTT. The chain couples TRBV5-1 to TRBJ1-1, with no clear D. V was shortened by 4 bases and J by 1 base, with 17 bases between the two germline ends. This CDR3 is built from 16 residues. Germline V gives CDR1 SGHRS, CDR2 YFSETQ.

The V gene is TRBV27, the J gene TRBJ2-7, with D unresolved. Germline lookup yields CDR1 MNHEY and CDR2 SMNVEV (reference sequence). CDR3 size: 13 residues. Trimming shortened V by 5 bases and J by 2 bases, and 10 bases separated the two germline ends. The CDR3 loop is CASSLQLAYEQYF. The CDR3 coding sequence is TGTGCCAGCAGTCTCCAATTAGCCTACGAGCAGTACTTC.

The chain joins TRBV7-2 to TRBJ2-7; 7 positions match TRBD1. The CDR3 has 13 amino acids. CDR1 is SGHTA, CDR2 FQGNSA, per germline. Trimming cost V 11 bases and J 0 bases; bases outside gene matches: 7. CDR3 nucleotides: TGTGCCGTCACAGGGGCCTACTCCTACGAGCAGTACTTC. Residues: CAVTGAYSYEQYF.

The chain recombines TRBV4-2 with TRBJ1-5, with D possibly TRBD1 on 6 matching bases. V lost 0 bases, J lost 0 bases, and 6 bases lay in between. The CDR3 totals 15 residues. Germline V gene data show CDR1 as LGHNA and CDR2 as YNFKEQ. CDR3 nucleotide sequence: TGTGCCAGCAGCCAAGAGGACAGTAGCAATCAGCCCCAGCATTTT. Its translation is CASSQEDSSNQPQHF.

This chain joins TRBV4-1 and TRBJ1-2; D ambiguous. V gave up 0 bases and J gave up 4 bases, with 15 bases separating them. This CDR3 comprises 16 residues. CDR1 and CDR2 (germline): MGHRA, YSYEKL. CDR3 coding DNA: TGCGCCAGCAGCCAAGATTGGTCCGGGTTAAGCTATGGCTACACCTTC. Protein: CASSQDWSGLSYGYTF.

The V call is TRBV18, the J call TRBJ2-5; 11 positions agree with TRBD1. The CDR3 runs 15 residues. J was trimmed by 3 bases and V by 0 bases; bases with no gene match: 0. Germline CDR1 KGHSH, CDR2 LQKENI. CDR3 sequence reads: CASSPPGQGEETQYF. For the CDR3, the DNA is TGTGCCAGCTCACCACCGGGACAGGGGGAAGAGACCCAGTACTTC. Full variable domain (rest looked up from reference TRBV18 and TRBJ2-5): NAGVMQNPRHLVRRRGQEARLRCSPMKGHSHVYWYRQLPEEGLKFMVYLQKENIIDESGMPKERFSAEFPKEGPSILRIQQVVRGDSAAYFCASSPPGQGEETQYFGPGTRLLVL.

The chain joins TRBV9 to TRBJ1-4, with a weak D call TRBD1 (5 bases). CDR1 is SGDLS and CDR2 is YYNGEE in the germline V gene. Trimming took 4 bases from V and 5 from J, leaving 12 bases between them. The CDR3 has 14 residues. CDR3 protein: CASSRSRGNEKLFF. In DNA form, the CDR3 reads TGTGCCAGCAGCCGTAGTCGGGGGAATGAAAAACTGTTTTTT.

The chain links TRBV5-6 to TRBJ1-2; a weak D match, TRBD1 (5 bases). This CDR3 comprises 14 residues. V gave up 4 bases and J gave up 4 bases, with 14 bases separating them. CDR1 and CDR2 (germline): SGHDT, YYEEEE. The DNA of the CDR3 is TGTGCCAGCAGCACCATTGGGGCGACCTATGGCTACACCTTC. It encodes CASSTIGATYGYTF.

The CDR3: CASSPFSGGPYNEQFF. The CDR3 coding sequence is TGTGCCAGCAGCCCTTTTTCGGGAGGGCCCTACAATGAGCAGTTCTTC. This chain links TRBV7-3 with TRBJ2-1; 8 positions agree with TRBD2. J was trimmed by 2 bases and V by 5 bases; bases with no gene match: 8. The CDR3 spans 16 residues. CDR1 and CDR2 (germline): SGHTA, FQGTGA.

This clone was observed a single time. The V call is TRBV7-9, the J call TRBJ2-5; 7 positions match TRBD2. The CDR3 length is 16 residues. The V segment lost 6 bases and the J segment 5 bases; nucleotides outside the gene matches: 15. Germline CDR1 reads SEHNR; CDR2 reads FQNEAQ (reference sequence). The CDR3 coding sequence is TGTGCCAGCAGGGTCGGGGAGGGGAAAGAAAGGGAGACCCAGTACTTC. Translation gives CASRVGEGKERETQYF.

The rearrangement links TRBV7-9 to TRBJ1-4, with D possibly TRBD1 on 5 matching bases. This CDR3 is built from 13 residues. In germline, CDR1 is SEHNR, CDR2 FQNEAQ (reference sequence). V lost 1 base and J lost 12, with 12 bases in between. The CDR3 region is CASSLGGEVELFF. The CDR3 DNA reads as TGTGCCAGCAGCTTAGGGGGCGAGGTAGAACTGTTTTTT.

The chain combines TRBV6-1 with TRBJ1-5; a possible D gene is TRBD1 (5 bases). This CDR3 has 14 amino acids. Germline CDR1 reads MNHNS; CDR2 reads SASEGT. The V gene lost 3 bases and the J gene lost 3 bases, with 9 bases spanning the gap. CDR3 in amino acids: CASSDQGNNQPQHF. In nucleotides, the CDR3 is TGTGCCAGCAGTGACCAGGGAAACAATCAGCCCCAGCATTTT.

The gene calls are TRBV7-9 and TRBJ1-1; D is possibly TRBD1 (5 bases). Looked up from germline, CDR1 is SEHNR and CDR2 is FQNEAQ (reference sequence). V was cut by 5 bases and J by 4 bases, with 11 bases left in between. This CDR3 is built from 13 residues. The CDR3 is CASSHPGGTEAFF. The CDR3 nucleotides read TGTGCCAGCAGCCACCCGGGGGGCACTGAAGCTTTCTTT.

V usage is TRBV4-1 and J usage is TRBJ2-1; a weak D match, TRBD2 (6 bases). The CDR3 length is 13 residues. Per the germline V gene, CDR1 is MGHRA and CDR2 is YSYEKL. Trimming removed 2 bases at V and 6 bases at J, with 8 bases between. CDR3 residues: CASSQLGGNEQFF. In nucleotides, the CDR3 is TGCGCCAGCAGCCAACTGGGGGGCAATGAGCAGTTCTTC.